Detailed here is one TCR beta chain. Its target is not known. This sample is drawn from a study of cytomegalovirus exposure and HLA in healthy donors. Study-level results: In vitro assays verified that a few CMV-associated chains recognized CMV antigens specifically. The study listed approximately 170 cytomegalovirus-associated TCR beta chains.

Profiling relied on immunoSEQ multiplex PCR, and the TCRdb table lists in-frame clones only, not all of them. The sample shows 200,000 to 250,000 clones, 85% to 95% of them seen only once. Germline V gene sequence: CDR1 SQVTM, CDR2 ANQGSEA. This CDR3 comprises 11 residues. Trimming left V 4 bases short and J 2 bases short, with 5 bases between. The V call is TRBV29-1, the J call TRBJ1-1, with D unresolved. The sequenced sample was PBMCs. The clonotype comes from a woman between 18 and 29 years old in good health and CMV-seronegative. The CDR3 coding sequence is TGCAGCGTTGGACAAAACACTGAAGCTTTCTTT. Protein sequence: CSVGQNTEAFF.